The T cell receptor (beta chain) described here comes from a study of CXCR3-negative and CXCR3-positive naive CD8 T cells. General study findings and limits: Expression of CXCR3 was partially reduced after cryopreservation, and fresh PBMCs were used in most assays. TRBV-TRBJ usage matched between naive CXCR3-negative and CXCR3-positive cells but not between memory cells. The study found comparably high diversity in both naive subsets and much lower diversity in memory CD8+ cells.

In regard to this clonotype: Its antigen remains unknown.

UMI labels and 5' RACE were used to prepare the TRB cDNA libraries. TCRdb reprocessed the 5' RACE reads; each CDR3 protein has one entry and no DNA is given. This repertoire includes over 20,000 distinct CDR3 sequences. The CDR3 loop spans 13 amino acids. Germline assignment: CDR1 LNHDA and CDR2 SQIVND (reference sequence). V is TRBV19 and J is TRBJ2-1. The TCR sequence derives from a human donor in good health. Some clones in this sample may be carry-over from other donors' samples. Sequenced sample: memory CD8+ T cells from blood. CDR3 residues: CASSLGVYNEQFF. Drawing the rest from reference TRBV19 and TRBJ2-1, the complete variable domain is DGGITQSPKYLFRKEGQNVTLSCEQNLNHDAMYWYRQDPGQGLRLIYYSQIVNDFQKGDIAEGYSVSREKKESFPLTVTSAQKNPTAFYLCASSLGVYNEQFFGPGTRLTVL.